This T cell receptor (beta chain) was observed in a study of shared clonotypes between healthy human individuals. The table came from immunoSEQ multiplex PCR; TCRdb's copy has only in-frame clones and leaves some out. This sample carries about 490,000 clones, about 78% of them seen once, and the ten largest clones take around 13%. The specimen was PBMCs. The receptor comes from a woman aged 40-49 years in good health. Some clones in this sample may be carry-over from other donors' samples.

CDR3: CASSTRTGWETEAFF. The DNA for the CDR3 is TGTGCCAGCAGCACCCGGACAGGTTGGGAGACTGAAGCTTTCTTT. The chain recombines TRBV11-1 with TRBJ1-1; 7 bases agree with TRBD1. CDR3 length: 15 residues. V lost 5 bases, J lost 5 bases, and 11 bases stayed unmatched. Germline V gene sequence: CDR1 SGHAT, CDR2 FQDESV (reference sequence).